This TCR beta chain stems from a study of T-cell reconstitution after alpha-beta-depleted transplantation in children. The study, taken as a whole, reports: Reportedly, only several hundred clones from non-depleted graft cells drove alpha-beta T-cell counts at about two months. Some patients' high day-60 TCRbeta diversity was attributed to recipient cells surviving conditioning. T-cell numbers and diversity, one year after transplant, stemmed largely from T cells that were newly produced.

V was cut by 3 bases and J by 0 bases, with 9 bases left in between. This CDR3 has 14 amino acids. The TCRbeta library was prepared with unique molecular identifiers. TCRdb reprocessed the PCR reads with MiXCR, giving one entry per CDR3 protein. The sample has approximately 800,000 distinct CDR3 sequences, under 20% seen once. A few counts support this clonotype. No antigen is known for it. The input for sequencing was PBMCs, mostly from graft donor cells, taken 360 days after TCRalphabeta/CD19-depleted stem cell transplant. The source is a male patient under 18 who had a stem cell transplant for acute lymphoblastic leukemia, so the T cells may come from the graft donor. This chain connects TRBV12-3 or TRBV12-4 to TRBJ2-7; the D gene is possibly TRBD2 (5 bases). In DNA form, the CDR3 reads TGTGCCAGCAGTTTTAGCGCCTCCTCCTACGAGCAGTACTTC. Translation: CASSFSASSYEQYF.